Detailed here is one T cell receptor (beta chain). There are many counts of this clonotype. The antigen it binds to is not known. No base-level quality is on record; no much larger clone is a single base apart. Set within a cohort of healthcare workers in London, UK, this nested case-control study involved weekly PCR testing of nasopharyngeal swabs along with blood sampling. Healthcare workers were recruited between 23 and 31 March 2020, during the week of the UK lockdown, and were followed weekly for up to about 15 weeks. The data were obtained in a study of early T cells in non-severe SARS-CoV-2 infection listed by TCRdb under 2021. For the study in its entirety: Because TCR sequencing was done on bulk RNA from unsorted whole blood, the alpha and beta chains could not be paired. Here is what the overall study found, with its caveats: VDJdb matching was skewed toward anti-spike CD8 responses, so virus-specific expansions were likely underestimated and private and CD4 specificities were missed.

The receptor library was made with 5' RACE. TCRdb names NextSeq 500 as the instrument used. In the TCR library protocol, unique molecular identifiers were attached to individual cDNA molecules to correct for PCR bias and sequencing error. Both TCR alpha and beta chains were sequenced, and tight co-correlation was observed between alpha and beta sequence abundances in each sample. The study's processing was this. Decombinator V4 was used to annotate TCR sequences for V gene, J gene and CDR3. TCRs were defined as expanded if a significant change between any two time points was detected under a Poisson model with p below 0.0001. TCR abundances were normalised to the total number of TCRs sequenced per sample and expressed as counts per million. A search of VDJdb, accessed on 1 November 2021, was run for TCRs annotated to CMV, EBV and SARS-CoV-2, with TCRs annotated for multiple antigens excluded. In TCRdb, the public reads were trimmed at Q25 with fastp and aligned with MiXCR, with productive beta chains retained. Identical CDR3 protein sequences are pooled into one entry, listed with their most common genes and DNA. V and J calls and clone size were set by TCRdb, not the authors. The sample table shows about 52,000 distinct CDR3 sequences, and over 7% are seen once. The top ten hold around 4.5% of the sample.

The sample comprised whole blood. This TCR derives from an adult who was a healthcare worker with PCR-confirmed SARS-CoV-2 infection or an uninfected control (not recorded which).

The CDR3 is CASSPERGSGMNTEAFF. The DNA sequence is as follows: TGTGCCAGCAGTCCGGAAAGGGGGAGTGGGATGAACACTGAAGCTTTCTTT. The sequence is built from TRBV6-6 and TRBJ1-1; TRBD1 is a weak D gene call, 6 bases matching. The germline V gene (reference sequence) supplies CDR1 MNHNY and CDR2 SVGAGI. From its cysteine to its phenylalanine, the CDR3 spans 17 amino acids. CDR3 DNA only is kept here, 51 bases in frame from base 1. V gives up 5 bases and J gives up 0 bases, and the segment between their germline ends measures 19 bases.